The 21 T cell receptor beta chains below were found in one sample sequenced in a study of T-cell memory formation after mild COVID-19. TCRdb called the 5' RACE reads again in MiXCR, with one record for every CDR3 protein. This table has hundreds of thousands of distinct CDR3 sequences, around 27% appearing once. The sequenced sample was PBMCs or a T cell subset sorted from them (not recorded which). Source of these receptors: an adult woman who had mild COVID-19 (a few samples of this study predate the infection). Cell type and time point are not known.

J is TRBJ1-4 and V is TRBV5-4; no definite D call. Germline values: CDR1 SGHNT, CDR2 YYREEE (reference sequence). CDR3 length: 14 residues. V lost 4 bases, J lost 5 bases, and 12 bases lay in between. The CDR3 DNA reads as TGTGCCAGCAGCGTGGGGAATCGAAATGAAAAACTGTTTTTT. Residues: CASSVGNRNEKLFF.

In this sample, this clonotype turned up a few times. CDR3 coding DNA: TGTGCCAGCAGCGTAGGGGGGACACTCCTTCAAGAGACCCAGTACTTC. Translation gives CASSVGGTLLQETQYF. J is TRBJ2-5 and V is TRBV9; D might be TRBD1 (6 bases). Trimming cost V 0 bases and J 2 bases, with 14 bases left between them. The CDR3 runs to 16 residues. Germline assignment: CDR1 SGDLS and CDR2 YYNGEE.

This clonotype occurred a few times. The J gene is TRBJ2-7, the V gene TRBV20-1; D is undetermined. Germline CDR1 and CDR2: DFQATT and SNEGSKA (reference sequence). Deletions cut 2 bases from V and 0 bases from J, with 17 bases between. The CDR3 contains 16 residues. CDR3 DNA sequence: TGCAGTGCTAGAAGCCCCGACGGATTGAGCTCCTACGAGCAGTACTTC. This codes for CSARSPDGLSSYEQYF.

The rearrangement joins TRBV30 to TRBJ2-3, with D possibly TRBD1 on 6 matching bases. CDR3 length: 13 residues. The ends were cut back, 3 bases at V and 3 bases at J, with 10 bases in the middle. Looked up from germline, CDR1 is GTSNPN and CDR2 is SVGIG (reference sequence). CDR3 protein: CAWRGAGTDTQYF. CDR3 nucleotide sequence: TGTGCCTGGAGGGGGGCAGGGACAGATACGCAGTATTTT.

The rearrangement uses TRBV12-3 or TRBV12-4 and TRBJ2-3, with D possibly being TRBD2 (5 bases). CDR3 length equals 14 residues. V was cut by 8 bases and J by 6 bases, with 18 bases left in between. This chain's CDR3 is CASLPLGSGDTQYF. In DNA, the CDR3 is TGTGCCAGCCTCCCCCTGGGGTCGGGGGATACGCAGTATTTT.

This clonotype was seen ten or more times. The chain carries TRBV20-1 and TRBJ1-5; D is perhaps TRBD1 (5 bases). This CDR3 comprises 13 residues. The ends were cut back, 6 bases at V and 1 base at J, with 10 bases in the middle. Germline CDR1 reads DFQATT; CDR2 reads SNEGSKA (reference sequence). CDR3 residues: CSASRDSNQPQHF. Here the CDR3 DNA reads TGCAGTGCCTCTCGGGACAGCAATCAGCCCCAGCATTTT.

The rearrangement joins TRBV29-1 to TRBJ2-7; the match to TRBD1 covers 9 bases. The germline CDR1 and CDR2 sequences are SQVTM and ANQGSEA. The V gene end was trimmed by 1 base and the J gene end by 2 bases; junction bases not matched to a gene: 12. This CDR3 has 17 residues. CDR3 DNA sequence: TGCAGCGTTGAAGTCCCCGGGACAGGGTTCCTACCCTACGAGCAGTACTTC. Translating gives CSVEVPGTGFLPYEQYF.

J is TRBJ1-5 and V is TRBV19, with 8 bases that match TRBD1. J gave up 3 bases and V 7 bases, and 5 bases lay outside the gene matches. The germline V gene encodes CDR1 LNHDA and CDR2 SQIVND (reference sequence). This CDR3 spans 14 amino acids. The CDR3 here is CASTLDRDNQPQHF. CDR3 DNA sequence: TGTGCCAGTACCCTGGACAGGGACAATCAGCCCCAGCATTTT. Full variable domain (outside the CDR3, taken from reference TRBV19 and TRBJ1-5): DGGITQSPKYLFRKEGQNVTLSCEQNLNHDAMYWYRQDPGQGLRLIYYSQIVNDFQKGDIAEGYSVSREKKESFPLTVTSAQKNPTAFYLCASTLDRDNQPQHFGDGTRLSIL.

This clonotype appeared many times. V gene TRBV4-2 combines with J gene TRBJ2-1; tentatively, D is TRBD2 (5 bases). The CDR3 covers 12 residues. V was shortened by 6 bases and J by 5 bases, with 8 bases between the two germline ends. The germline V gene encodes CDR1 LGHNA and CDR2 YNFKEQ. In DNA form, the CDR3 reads TGTGCCAGCAGGAGGGCTGACAATGAGCAGTTCTTC. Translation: CASRRADNEQFF.

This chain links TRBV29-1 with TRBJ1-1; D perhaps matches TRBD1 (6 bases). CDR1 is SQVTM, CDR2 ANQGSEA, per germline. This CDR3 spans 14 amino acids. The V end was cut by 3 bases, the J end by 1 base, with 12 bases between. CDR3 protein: CSVDPQGRNTEAFF. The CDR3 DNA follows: TGCAGCGTTGATCCACAGGGTCGGAACACTGAAGCTTTCTTT.

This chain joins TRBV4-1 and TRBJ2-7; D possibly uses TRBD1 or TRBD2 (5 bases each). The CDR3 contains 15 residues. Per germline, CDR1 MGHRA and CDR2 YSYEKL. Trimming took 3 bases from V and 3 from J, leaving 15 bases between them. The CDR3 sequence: CASSHIRDGNYEQYF. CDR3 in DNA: TGCGCCAGCAGCCACATACGGGACGGTAACTACGAGCAGTACTTC.

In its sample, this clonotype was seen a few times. As DNA, the CDR3 is TGCGCCAGCAGCTTCACGCCCGCTAGCCGTCTCAACGAGCAGTACTTC. This encodes CASSFTPASRLNEQYF. The rearrangement uses TRBV5-1 and TRBJ2-7, with a possible D match to TRBD2 (5 bases). CDR1 is SGHRS, CDR2 YFSETQ, per germline. The CDR3 runs 16 residues. Trimming shortened V by 2 bases and J by 5 bases, and 20 bases separated the two germline ends.

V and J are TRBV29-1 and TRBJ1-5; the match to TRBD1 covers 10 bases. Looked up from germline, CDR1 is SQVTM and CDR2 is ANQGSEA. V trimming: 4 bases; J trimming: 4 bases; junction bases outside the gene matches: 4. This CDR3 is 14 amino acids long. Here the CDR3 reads CSVAGTGVNQPQHF. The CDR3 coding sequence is TGCAGCGTTGCCGGGACAGGGGTAAATCAGCCCCAGCATTTT.

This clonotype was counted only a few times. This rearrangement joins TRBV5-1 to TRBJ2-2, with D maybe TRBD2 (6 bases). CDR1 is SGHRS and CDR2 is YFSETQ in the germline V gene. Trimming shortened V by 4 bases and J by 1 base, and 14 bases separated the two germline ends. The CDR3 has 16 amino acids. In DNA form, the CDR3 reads TGCGCCAGCAGCCCCCGCGGGGCTTGGAACACCGGGGAGCTGTTTTTT. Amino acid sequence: CASSPRGAWNTGELFF.

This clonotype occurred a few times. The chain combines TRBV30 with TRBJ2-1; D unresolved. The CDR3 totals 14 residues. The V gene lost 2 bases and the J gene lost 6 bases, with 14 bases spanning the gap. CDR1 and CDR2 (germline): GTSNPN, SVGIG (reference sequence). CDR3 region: CAWSLGLEGNEQFF. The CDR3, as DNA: TGTGCCTGGAGTTTGGGATTAGAAGGCAATGAGCAGTTCTTC. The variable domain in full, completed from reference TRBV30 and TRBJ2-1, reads SQTIHQWPATLVQPVGSPLSLECTVEGTSNPNLYWYRQAAGRGLQLLFYSVGIGQISSEVPQNLSASRPQDRQFILSSKKLLLSDSGFYLCAWSLGLEGNEQFFGPGTRLTVL.

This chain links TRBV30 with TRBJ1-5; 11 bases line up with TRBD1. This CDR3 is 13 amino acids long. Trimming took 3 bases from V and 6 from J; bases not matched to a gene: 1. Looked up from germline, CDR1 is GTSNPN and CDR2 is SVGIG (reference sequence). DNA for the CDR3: TGTGCCTGGAGGGACAGGGGGCGTCAGCCCCAGCATTTT. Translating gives CAWRDRGRQPQHF.

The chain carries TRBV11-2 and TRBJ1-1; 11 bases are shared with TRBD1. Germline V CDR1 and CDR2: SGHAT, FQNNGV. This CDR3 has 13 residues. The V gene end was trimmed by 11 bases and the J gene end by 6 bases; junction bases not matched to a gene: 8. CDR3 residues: CAGKRTGGSEAFF. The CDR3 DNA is TGTGCCGGAAAAAGGACAGGGGGCTCTGAAGCTTTCTTT.

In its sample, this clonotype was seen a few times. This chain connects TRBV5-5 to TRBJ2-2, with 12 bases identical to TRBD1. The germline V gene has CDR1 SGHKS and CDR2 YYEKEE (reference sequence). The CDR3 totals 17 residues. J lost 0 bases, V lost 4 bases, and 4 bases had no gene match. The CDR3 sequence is CASSQGTGGANTGELFF. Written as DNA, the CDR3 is TGTGCCAGCAGCCAGGGGACAGGGGGCGCGAACACCGGGGAGCTGTTTTTT.

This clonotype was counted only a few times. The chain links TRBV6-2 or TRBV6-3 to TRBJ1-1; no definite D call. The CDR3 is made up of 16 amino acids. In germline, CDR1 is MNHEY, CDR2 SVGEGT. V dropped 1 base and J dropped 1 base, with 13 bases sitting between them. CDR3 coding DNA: TGTGCCAGCAGTTACTTTAACGGACGGTCGAACACTGAAGCTTTCTTT. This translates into CASSYFNGRSNTEAFF.

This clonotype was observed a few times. The CDR3: CSVSLSQGAGELFF. The CDR3 DNA is TGCAGCGTTTCACTGTCGCAGGGGGCCGGGGAGCTGTTTTTT. The chain recombines TRBV29-1 with TRBJ2-2; 7 positions match TRBD1. The CDR3 length is 14 residues. The germline V gene encodes CDR1 SQVTM and CDR2 ANQGSEA. The V gene end was trimmed by 5 bases and the J gene end by 6 bases; junction bases not matched to a gene: 9.

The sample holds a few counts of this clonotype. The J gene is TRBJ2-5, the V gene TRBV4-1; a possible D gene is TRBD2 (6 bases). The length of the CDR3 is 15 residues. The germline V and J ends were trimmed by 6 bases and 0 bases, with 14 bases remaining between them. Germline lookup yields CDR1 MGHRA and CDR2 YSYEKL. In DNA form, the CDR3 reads TGCGCCAGCAGTAGAGGCGGGGCCTACCAAGAGACCCAGTACTTC. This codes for CASSRGGAYQETQYF.